This TCR beta chain was sequenced for a study of vaccination effects on CD4 cells after COVID-19. With the ViraFEST assay, the study expanded antigen-specific CD4+ T cells using viral peptide pools, then sequenced them. With roughly 9 days of culture completed, CD4+ T cells were isolated. Cultures got half-medium changes with IL-2 on days 3 and 7. Using immunoSEQ multiplex PCR, the repertoire was profiled, and TCRdb retains in-frame clones only, with some absent. The table records about 60,000 clones, roughly 81% of them present only once. Trimming shortened V by 0 bases and J by 8 bases, and 19 bases separated the two germline ends. The length of the CDR3 is 16 residues. Looked up from germline, CDR1 is SGHDN and CDR2 is FVKESK. Points on this clone: What it binds is not known.

The sequencing here drew on CD4+ T cells from PBMCs cultured with HCoV-229E spike peptides, taken before COVID-19 vaccination. This chain links TRBV14 with TRBJ1-2, with D possibly matching TRBD1 (6 bases). The receptor was derived from a human donor who received a COVID-19 vaccine. The CDR3 DNA sequence: TGTGCCAGCAGCCAAGAGGGCCAGGACTATGGGGGCGGCTACACCTTC. Translating gives CASSQEGQDYGGGYTF.